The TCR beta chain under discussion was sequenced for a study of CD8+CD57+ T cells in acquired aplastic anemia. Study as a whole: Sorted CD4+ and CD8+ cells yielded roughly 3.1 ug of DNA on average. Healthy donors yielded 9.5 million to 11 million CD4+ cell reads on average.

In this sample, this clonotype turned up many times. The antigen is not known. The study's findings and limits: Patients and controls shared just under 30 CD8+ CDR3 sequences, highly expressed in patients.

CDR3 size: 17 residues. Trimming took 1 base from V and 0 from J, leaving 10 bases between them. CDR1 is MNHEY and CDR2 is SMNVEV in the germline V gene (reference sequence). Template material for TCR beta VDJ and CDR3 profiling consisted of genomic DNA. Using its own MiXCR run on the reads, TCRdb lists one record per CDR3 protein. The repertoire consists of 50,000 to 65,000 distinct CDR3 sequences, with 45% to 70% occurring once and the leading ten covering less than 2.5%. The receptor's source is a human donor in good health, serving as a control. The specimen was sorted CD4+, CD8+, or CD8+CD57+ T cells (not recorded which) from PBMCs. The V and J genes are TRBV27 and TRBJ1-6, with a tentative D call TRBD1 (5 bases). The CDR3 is CASSLFDRSSYNSPLHF. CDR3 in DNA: TGTGCCAGCAGTTTATTCGACAGAAGCTCCTATAATTCACCCCTCCACTTT.